This is a list of T cell receptor beta chains from one sample in a study of blood T cell repertoires in COVID-19. The assay was immunoSEQ multiplex PCR, and TCRdb's table has in-frame clones only and misses some. The sample carries tens of thousands of clones, approximately 88% recorded once. The source material was peripheral blood. These receptors were collected from an elderly man with acute or convalescent COVID-19. Both conserved end residues are part of each CDR3.

J gene: TRBJ2-2
V gene: TRBV7-8
CDR3 protein: CASTRLAEITGELFF

J gene: TRBJ2-2
V gene: TRBV24-1
CDR3 protein: CATSDRPGGELFF

J gene: TRBJ1-2
V gene: TRBV7-2
CDR3 protein: CASSLGNDRAGGYTF

J gene: TRBJ1-1
V gene: TRBV18
CDR3 protein: CASSPRQGMDEAFF

J gene: TRBJ2-4
V gene: TRBV7-9
CDR3 protein: CASSLGAIAKNIQYF

J gene: TRBJ2-7
V gene: TRBV7-8
CDR3 protein: CASSVSGTTLYYEQYF

J gene: TRBJ1-5
V gene: TRBV7-3
CDR3 protein: CASSLVGRGPVGNQPQHF

J gene: TRBJ2-1
V gene: TRBV3-1/TRBV3-2
CDR3 protein: CASSPLLAGVGNEQFF

J gene: TRBJ1-5
V gene: TRBV19
CDR3 protein: CASSSGSLGQPQHF

J gene: TRBJ2-5
V gene: TRBV29-1
CDR3 protein: CSVEDPAGWAQYF

J gene: TRBJ2-1
V gene: TRBV14
CDR3 protein: CASSPQTVVNEQFF

J gene: TRBJ1-2
V gene: TRBV6-5
CDR3 protein: CASSSTGSGSYGYTF

J gene: TRBJ2-5
V gene: TRBV5-5
CDR3 protein: CASSLDSPTQYF

J gene: TRBJ1-2
V gene: TRBV15
CDR3 protein: CATSVDRNYGYTF

J gene: TRBJ1-3
V gene: TRBV28
CDR3 protein: CASSFDRPLPGNTIYF

J gene: TRBJ2-7
V gene: TRBV5-1
CDR3 protein: CASRLTGTGAGNEQYF

J gene: TRBJ2-7
V gene: TRBV19
CDR3 protein: CASSKTGLTYEQYF

J gene: TRBJ1-2
V gene: TRBV9
CDR3 protein: CASSFGTGGEYGYTF

J gene: TRBJ2-2
V gene: TRBV7-9
CDR3 protein: CASSPGTPYTGELFF

J gene: TRBJ2-3
V gene: TRBV11-2
CDR3 protein: CASSVTRSLDTQYF

J gene: TRBJ2-1
V gene: TRBV10-2
CDR3 protein: CASASPGQGEQFF

J gene: TRBJ1-1
V gene: TRBV7-2
CDR3 protein: CASSLAAAGRFTEAFF

J gene: TRBJ2-3
V gene: TRBV9
CDR3 protein: CASSVDTGGGADTQYF

J gene: TRBJ2-7
V gene: TRBV11-2
CDR3 protein: CASSLGQGTAYEQYF

J gene: TRBJ2-3
V gene: TRBV18
CDR3 protein: CASSTQGRAGADTQYF

J gene: TRBJ2-1
V gene: TRBV9
CDR3 protein: CASSARPGSGSSLYNEQFF

J gene: TRBJ1-4
V gene: TRBV20-1
CDR3 protein: CSAEQGEKLFF

J gene: TRBJ1-4
V gene: TRBV7-9
CDR3 protein: CASSLGLAPTNEKLFF

J gene: TRBJ2-5
V gene: TRBV19
CDR3 protein: CASSIRRERETQYF

J gene: TRBJ2-2
V gene: TRBV18
CDR3 protein: CASSPPGLGGNTGELFF

J gene: TRBJ1-4
V gene: TRBV18
CDR3 protein: CASSPPSQGFNEKLFF

J gene: TRBJ1-1
V gene: TRBV28
CDR3 protein: CASLNSPVNTEAFF

J gene: TRBJ1-1
V gene: TRBV4-2
CDR3 protein: CASSQPDSPNTEAFF

J gene: TRBJ2-5
V gene: TRBV15
CDR3 protein: CATSRDEETQYF

J gene: TRBJ1-3
V gene: TRBV2
CDR3 protein: CASTFSGTGAGNTIYF

J gene: TRBJ2-1
V gene: TRBV15
CDR3 protein: CATSRDWGGRNEQFF

J gene: TRBJ1-6
V gene: TRBV5-5
CDR3 protein: CASSSQTGGFSPLHF

J gene: TRBJ2-3
V gene: TRBV6-6
CDR3 protein: CASSPTGERTTDTQYF

J gene: TRBJ2-7
V gene: TRBV7-9
CDR3 protein: CASSLDISYEQYF

J gene: TRBJ1-4
V gene: TRBV5-6
CDR3 protein: CASSQGRVEKLFF

J gene: TRBJ2-5
V gene: TRBV11-2
CDR3 protein: CASSLGLLTETQYF

J gene: TRBJ2-6
V gene: TRBV21-1
CDR3 protein: CALVHVLTF

J gene: TRBJ2-3
V gene: TRBV10-1
CDR3 protein: CASSPGGTDTQYF

J gene: TRBJ1-2
V gene: TRBV28
CDR3 protein: CASSSGRYLGYTF

J gene: TRBJ1-2
V gene: TRBV10-3
CDR3 protein: CAISGDRGVYGYTF

J gene: TRBJ2-5
V gene: TRBV5-1
CDR3 protein: CASSLTTSGARAGETQYF

J gene: TRBJ1-5
V gene: TRBV19
CDR3 protein: CASSINGGQPQHF

J gene: TRBJ1-2
V gene: TRBV18
CDR3 protein: CASSQGADYGYTF

J gene: TRBJ2-6
V gene: TRBV5-4
CDR3 protein: CASSSDRTSGANVLTF

J gene: TRBJ2-7
V gene: TRBV9
CDR3 protein: CASSLDLGTGAYEQYF

J gene: TRBJ1-5
V gene: TRBV6-6
CDR3 protein: CASSLRAGGWEPQHF